This T cell receptor (beta chain) was recovered during a study of T cells in localized non-small cell lung cancer. The V segment lost 4 bases and the J segment 4 bases; nucleotides outside the gene matches: 6. The CDR3 is 14 amino acids. Germline assignment: CDR1 SGHAT and CDR2 FQNNGV. Only in-frame clones appear in the TCRdb table, and some are missing; sequencing was by immunoSEQ multiplex PCR. The sample holds 30,000 or so clones, roughly 90% seen once. The receptor's source is a female donor aged 60 or older with stage I lung adenocarcinoma. V is TRBV11-2 and J is TRBJ1-1, with 7 bases matching TRBD1. Material: peripheral blood, obtained before any cancer treatment. DNA for the CDR3: TGTGCCAGCAGCTCGGGACAGCGGGGCACTGAAGCTTTCTTT. This translates into CASSSGQRGTEAFF.